The T cell receptor (beta chain) described here comes from a study of beta chain features in type 1 diabetes. On the study more broadly: In all, approximately 100,000,000 sorted cells from all samples were analyzed.

Only one heparinised blood draw was taken per donor, and its volume averaged about 116 mL. Sorted CD4+ subsets: naive, central memory, regulatory, stem cell-like memory (CD45RO/CCR7/CD25/CD127/CD95/CD27 panel). Every sorted population was more than 95% pure. The germline gives CDR1 LGHNA, CDR2 YSLEER. The CDR3 spans 18 residues. V lost 0 bases and J 4 bases, leaving 21 bases between the germline ends. As regards this clone: Its antigen remains unknown.

Whole-study findings and limits: TCRB CDR3s from Type 1 diabetes patients were moderately but significantly shorter in all four CD4+ subsets.

TCRB transcripts that were expressed got sequenced, as all of the isolated RNA had been reverse transcribed. Method: immunoSEQ multiplex PCR; TCRdb's copy keeps in-frame clones and lacks some. The sample contains over 90,000 clones, approximately 30% of which appear only once. Material for sequencing was central memory CD4+ T cells from blood. The receptor comes from a woman between 18 and 29 years old with type 1 diabetes. The chain uses TRBV4-3 and TRBJ1-2; D is unclear. The CDR3 reads CASSQEGPPALGSYGYTF. DNA of the CDR3: TGCGCCAGCAGCCAAGAGGGCCCTCCGGCCCTGGGCAGCTATGGCTACACCTTC.